The clone carrying this T cell receptor beta chain was seen ten or more times. In germline, CDR1 is MGHRA, CDR2 YSYEKL. V was shortened by 4 bases and J by 5 bases, with 21 bases between the two germline ends. CDR3 size: 16 residues. The entry originates in a study of shared clonotypes between healthy human individuals. Naive CD45RA+ and memory CD45RA-negative subsets were split from CD4+ cells. The method was immunoSEQ multiplex PCR; TCRdb's version includes in-frame clones alone and lacks a portion of them. The sample holds some 680,000 clones, around three quarters seen once. This clonotype was sampled from a woman in her 30s in good health. What was sequenced was memory CD4+ T cells sorted from blood. Stated subset: CD45RA-negative fraction. The J gene is TRBJ2-7, the V gene TRBV4-1; D perhaps matches TRBD2 (6 bases). The CDR3 sequence: CASSLQLAQMGHEQYF. The CDR3 nucleotides read TGCGCCAGCAGCCTTCAACTAGCACAGATGGGCCACGAGCAGTACTTC.